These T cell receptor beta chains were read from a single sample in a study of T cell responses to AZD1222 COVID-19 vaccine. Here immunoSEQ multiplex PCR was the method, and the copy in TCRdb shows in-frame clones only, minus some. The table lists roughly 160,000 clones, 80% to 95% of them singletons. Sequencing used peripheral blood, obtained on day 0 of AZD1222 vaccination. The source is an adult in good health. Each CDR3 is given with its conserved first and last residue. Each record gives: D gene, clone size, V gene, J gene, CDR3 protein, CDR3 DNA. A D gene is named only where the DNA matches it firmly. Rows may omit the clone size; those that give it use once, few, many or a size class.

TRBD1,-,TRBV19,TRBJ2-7,CASRTAGTGTYEQYF,TGTGCCAGTAGAACAGCCGGGACAGGGACCTACGAGCAGTACTTC
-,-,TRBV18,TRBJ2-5,CASSPSPSPGETQYF,TGTGCCAGCTCACCATCCCCTTCTCCGGGGGAGACCCAGTACTTC
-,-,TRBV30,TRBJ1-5,CAWSPAIDGNQPQHF,TGTGCCTGGAGTCCCGCCATAGATGGCAATCAGCCCCAGCATTTT
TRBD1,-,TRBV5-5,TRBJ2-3,CASSFGWQGAKDTQYF,TGTGCCAGCAGCTTCGGCTGGCAGGGGGCGAAGGATACGCAGTATTTT
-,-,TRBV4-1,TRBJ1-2,CASSSRGGRDYGYTF,TGCGCCAGCAGCTCCAGGGGAGGAAGAGACTATGGCTACACCTTC
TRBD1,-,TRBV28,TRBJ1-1,CASSSPPGQVNTEAFF,TGTGCCAGCAGTTCCCCCCCCGGACAGGTCAACACTGAAGCTTTCTTT
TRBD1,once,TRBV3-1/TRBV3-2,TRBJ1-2,CASSRRDSTLYGYTF,TGTGCCAGCAGCCGTCGGGACAGTACTCTCTATGGCTACACCTTC
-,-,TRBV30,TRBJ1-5,CAWSEGRINQPQHF,TGTGCCTGGAGTGAGGGGCGGATCAATCAGCCCCAGCATTTT
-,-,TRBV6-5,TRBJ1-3,CASSYSGLSSGNTIYF,TGTGCCAGCAGTTACTCGGGCCTATCCTCTGGAAACACCATATATTTT
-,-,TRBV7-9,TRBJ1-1,CASSSRSENTEAFF,TGTGCCAGCAGCTCCCGTTCGGAGAACACTGAAGCTTTCTTT
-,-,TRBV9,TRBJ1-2,CASSVDPGSNGYTF,TGTGCCAGCAGCGTTGACCCCGGGTCGAATGGCTACACCTTC
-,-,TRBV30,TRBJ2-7,CAWSVRGIEQYF,TGTGCCTGGAGTGTACGGGGAATCGAGCAGTACTTC
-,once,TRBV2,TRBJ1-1,CASSPPMNTEAFF,TGTGCCAGCAGTCCCCCAATGAACACTGAAGCTTTCTTT
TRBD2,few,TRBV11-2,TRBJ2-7,CASSVMFTSGSSSYEQYF,TGTGCCAGCAGCGTTATGTTCACTAGCGGGAGTAGCTCCTACGAGCAGTACTTC
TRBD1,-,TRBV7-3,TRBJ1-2,CASSSGTGGYGYTF,TGTGCCAGCAGCTCCGGGACAGGGGGATATGGCTACACCTTC
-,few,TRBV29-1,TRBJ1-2,CSVGRGHYYGYTF,TGCAGCGTTGGGAGGGGTCATTACTATGGCTACACCTTC
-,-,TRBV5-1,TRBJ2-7,CASSLETGQPYEQYF,TGCGCCAGCAGCTTGGAGACAGGTCAACCCTACGAGCAGTACTTC
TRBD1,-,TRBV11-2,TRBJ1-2,CASSSPGQGDYGYTF,TGTGCCAGCAGCTCACCCGGACAGGGGGATTATGGCTACACCTTC
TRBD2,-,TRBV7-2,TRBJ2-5,CASSGQRGKETQYF,TGTGCCAGCAGCGGGCAGCGGGGGAAAGAGACCCAGTACTTC
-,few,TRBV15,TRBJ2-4,CATSRGQVGADIQYF,TGTGCCACCAGCAGAGGGCAGGTGGGCGCAGACATTCAGTACTTC
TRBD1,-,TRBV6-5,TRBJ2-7,CASSYGTGNYEQYF,TGTGCCAGCAGTTACGGGACAGGGAACTACGAGCAGTACTTC
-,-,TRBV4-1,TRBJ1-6,CASSQIPRGRGNSPLHF,TGCGCCAGCAGCCAGATCCCGCGGGGTCGAGGTAATTCACCCCTCCACTTT
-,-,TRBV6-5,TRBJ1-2,CASTHGGARGYTF,TGTGCCAGCACCCATGGGGGGGCTCGGGGCTACACCTTC
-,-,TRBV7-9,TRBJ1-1,CASSLAAGGTEAFF,TGTGCCAGCAGCTTAGCTGCGGGGGGCACTGAAGCTTTCTTT
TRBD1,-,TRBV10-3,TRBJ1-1,CAISARGTGLNTEAFF,TGTGCCATCAGTGCCCGAGGGACAGGGCTGAACACTGAAGCTTTCTTT
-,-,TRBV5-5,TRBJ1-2,CASSLRDVTNYGYTF,TGTGCCAGCAGCCTCCGGGACGTCACTAACTATGGCTACACCTTC
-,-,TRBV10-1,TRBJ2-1,CASSESSDYNEQFF,TGCGCCAGCAGTGAGTCTTCAGATTACAATGAGCAGTTCTTC
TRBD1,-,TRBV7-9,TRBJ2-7,CASSLAGTGGSYEQYF,TGTGCCAGCAGCTTAGCCGGGACAGGAGGGTCCTACGAGCAGTACTTC